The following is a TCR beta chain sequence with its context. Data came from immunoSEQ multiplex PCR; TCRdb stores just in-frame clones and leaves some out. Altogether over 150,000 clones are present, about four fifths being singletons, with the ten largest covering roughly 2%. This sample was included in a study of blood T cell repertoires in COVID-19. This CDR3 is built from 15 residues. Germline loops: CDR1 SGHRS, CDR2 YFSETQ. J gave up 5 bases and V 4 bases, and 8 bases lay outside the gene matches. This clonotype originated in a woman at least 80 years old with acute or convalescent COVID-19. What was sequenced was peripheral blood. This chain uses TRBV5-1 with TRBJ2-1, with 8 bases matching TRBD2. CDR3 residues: CASSLSGRENNEQFF. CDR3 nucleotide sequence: TGCGCCAGCAGCCTCAGCGGGAGAGAAAACAATGAGCAGTTCTTC. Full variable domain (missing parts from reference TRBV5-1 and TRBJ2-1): KAGVTQTPRYLIKTRGQQVTLSCSPISGHRSVSWYQQTPGQGLQFLFEYFSETQRNKGNFPGRFSGRQFSNSRSEMNVSTLELGDSALYLCASSLSGRENNEQFFGPGTRLTVL.